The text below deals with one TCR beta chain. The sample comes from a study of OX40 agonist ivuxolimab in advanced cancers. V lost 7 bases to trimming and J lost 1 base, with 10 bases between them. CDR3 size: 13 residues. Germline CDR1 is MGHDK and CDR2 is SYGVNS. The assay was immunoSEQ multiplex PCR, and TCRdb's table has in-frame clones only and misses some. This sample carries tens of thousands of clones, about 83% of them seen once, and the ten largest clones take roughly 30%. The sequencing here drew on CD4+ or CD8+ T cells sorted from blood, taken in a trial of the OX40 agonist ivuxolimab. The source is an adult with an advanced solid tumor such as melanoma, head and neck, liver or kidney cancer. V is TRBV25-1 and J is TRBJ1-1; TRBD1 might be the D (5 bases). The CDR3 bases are TGTGCCAGCACGGGACTGCAGAACACTGAAGCTTTCTTT. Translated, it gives CASTGLQNTEAFF.